These 9 T cell receptor beta chains were sequenced from one sample in a study of blood T cell repertoires in COVID-19. Data came from immunoSEQ multiplex PCR; TCRdb stores just in-frame clones and leaves some out. The table records around 99,000 clones, approximately 88% of them present only once. Sequences were obtained from peripheral blood. All receptors come from a man aged 50-60 years with active or convalescent COVID-19.

The rearrangement links TRBV19 to TRBJ2-2; D may be TRBD1 (5 bases). The CDR3 runs to 17 residues. V was pared by 4 bases and J by 3 bases, with 18 bases between. Germline-derived CDR1 and CDR2 are LNHDA and SQIVND (reference sequence). The CDR3 region is CASSNPKQEGDTGELFF. Here the CDR3 DNA reads TGTGCCAGTAGTAATCCCAAACAGGAAGGTGACACCGGGGAGCTGTTTTTT.

The sample holds one count of this clone. The CDR3 nucleotides are TGCGCCAGCAGCTGGAACAGGGGGCGGGGGACCCAGTACTTC. Amino acids: CASSWNRGRGTQYF. The chain couples TRBV5-1 to TRBJ2-5; TRBD1 matches 9 bases. CDR3 length equals 14 residues. Germline trimming cut 3 bases from V and 7 bases from J; bases unmatched to any gene: 7. The germline gives CDR1 SGHRS, CDR2 YFSETQ. Full variable domain (rest looked up from reference TRBV5-1 and TRBJ2-5): KAGVTQTPRYLIKTRGQQVTLSCSPISGHRSVSWYQQTPGQGLQFLFEYFSETQRNKGNFPGRFSGRQFSNSRSEMNVSTLELGDSALYLCASSWNRGRGTQYFGPGTRLLVL.

V and J are TRBV5-6 and TRBJ1-5, with D unresolved. Between the trimmed V and J ends, which lost 0 bases and 16 bases, there was a span of 20 bases. The CDR3 runs 14 residues. Looked up from germline, CDR1 is SGHDT and CDR2 is YYEEEE. CDR3 coding DNA: TGTGCCAGCAGCTTGGCCGGGAGGGAGTCTACCTCACATTTT. It codes for CASSLAGRESTSHF. The full variable domain, in which reference TRBV5-6 and TRBJ1-5 provide the parts outside the CDR3, is DAGVTQSPTHLIKTRGQQVTLRCSPKSGHDTVSWYQQALGQGPQFIFQYYEEEERQRGNFPDRFSGHQFPNYSSELNVNALLLGDSALYLCASSLAGRESTSHFGDGTRLSIL.

The chain employs TRBV6-5 and TRBJ1-2; no clear D. Per the germline V gene, CDR1 is MNHEY and CDR2 is SVGAGI. Trimming took 0 bases from V and 0 from J, leaving 8 bases between them. The CDR3 is made up of 15 amino acids. This CDR3 is CASSYSAGANYGYTF. The CDR3 region has the DNA TGTGCCAGCAGTTACTCGGCTGGAGCTAACTATGGCTACACCTTC.

The chain employs TRBV6-5 and TRBJ2-1, with 9 nucleotides matching TRBD1. There are 15 residues in the CDR3. The junction had 7 bases not matched to a gene; V was cut back by 2 bases and J by 8 bases. CDR1 and CDR2 (germline): MNHEY, SVGAGI. The CDR3 region has the DNA TGTGCCAGCAGTTACGCGCGGGACAGGGAGGATGAGCAGTTCTTC. Translated: CASSYARDREDEQFF.

The V call is TRBV27, the J call TRBJ2-7, with TRBD1 matching 10 bases. Germline assignment: CDR1 MNHEY and CDR2 SMNVEV (reference sequence). J lost 6 bases, V lost 5 bases, and 4 bases had no gene match. The CDR3 is 13 residues long. In nucleotides, the CDR3 is TGTGCCAGCAGTAGGGACAGGGGTTCCGAGCAGTACTTC. Translated, it gives CASSRDRGSEQYF.

The chain combines TRBV29-1 with TRBJ1-5; 7 bases line up with TRBD1. The length of the CDR3 is 14 residues. The V gene end was trimmed by 6 bases and the J gene end by 3 bases; junction bases not matched to a gene: 8. Germline V CDR1 and CDR2: SQVTM, ANQGSEA. This CDR3 reads CSVAGTADNQPQHF. CDR3 nucleotide sequence: TGCAGCGTCGCCGGGACAGCGGACAATCAGCCCCAGCATTTT.

This clone was counted a few times. V gene TRBV24-1 combines with J gene TRBJ1-5; 7 bases are a match to TRBD1. The germline CDR1 and CDR2 sequences are KGHDR and SFDVKD. CDR3 length equals 13 residues. With 5 bases clipped from V and 5 bases from J, the junction kept 2 bases outside the gene matches. The CDR3 protein is CATSVQGDQPQHF. The CDR3 DNA reads as TGTGCCACCAGTGTCCAGGGGGATCAGCCCCAGCATTTT.

The chain uses TRBV2 and TRBJ1-2, with 7 bases fitting TRBD1. The germline V gene encodes CDR1 SNHLY and CDR2 FYNNEI. The J segment lost 4 bases and the V segment lost 8 bases, leaving 1 base of the junction unmatched. This CDR3 has 11 amino acids. CDR3 DNA sequence: TGTGCCAGCGGGACAGCCTATGGCTACACCTTC. As protein: CASGTAYGYTF. The full variable domain, its missing parts supplied by reference TRBV2 and TRBJ1-2, is EPEVTQTPSHQVTQMGQEVILRCVPISNHLYFYWYRQILGQKVEFLVSFYNNEISEKSEIFDDQFSVERPDGSNFTLKIRSTKLEDSAMYFCASGTAYGYTFGSGTRLTVV.